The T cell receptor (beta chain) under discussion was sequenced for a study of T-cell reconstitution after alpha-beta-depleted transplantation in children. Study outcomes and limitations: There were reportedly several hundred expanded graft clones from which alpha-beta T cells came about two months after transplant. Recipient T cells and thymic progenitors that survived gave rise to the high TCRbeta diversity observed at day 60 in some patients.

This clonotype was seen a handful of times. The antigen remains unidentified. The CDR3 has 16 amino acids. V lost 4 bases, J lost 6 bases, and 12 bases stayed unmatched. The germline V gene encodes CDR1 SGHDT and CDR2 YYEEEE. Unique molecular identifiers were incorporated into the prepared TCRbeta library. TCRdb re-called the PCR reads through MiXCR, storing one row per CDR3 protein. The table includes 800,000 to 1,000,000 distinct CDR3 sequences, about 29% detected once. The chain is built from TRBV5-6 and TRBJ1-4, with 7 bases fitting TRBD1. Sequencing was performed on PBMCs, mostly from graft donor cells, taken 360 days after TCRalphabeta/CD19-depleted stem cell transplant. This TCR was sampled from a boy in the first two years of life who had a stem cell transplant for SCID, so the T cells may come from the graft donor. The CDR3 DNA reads TGTGCCAGCAGCGGCGGGACAGCCGGGGGTGATGAAAAACTGTTTTTT. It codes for CASSGGTAGGDEKLFF. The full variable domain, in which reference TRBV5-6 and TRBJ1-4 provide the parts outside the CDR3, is DAGVTQSPTHLIKTRGQQVTLRCSPKSGHDTVSWYQQALGQGPQFIFQYYEEEERQRGNFPDRFSGHQFPNYSSELNVNALLLGDSALYLCASSGGTAGGDEKLFFGSGTQLSVL.